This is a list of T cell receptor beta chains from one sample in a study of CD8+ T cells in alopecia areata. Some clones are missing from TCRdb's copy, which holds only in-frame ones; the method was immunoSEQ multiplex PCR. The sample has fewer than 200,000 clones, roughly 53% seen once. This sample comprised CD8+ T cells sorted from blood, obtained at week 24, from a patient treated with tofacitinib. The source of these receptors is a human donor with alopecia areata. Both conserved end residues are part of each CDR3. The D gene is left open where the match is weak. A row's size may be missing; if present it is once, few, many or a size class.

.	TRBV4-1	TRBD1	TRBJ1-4	CASSRTVDRASEKLFF	TGCGCCAGCAGCCGCACTGTCGACAGGGCGAGCGAAAAACTGTTTTTT
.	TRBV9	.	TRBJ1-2	CASSVGGGLYGYTF	TGTGCCAGCAGCGTAGGGGGAGGACTCTATGGCTACACCTTC
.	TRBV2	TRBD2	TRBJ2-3	CASWGTAGGQLSTDTQYF	TGTGCCAGCTGGGGTACTGCGGGGGGCCAACTTAGCACAGATACGCAGTATTTT
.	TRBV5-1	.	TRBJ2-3	CASSSRQDPTDTQYF	TGCGCCAGCAGCTCCAGACAGGACCCCACAGATACGCAGTATTTT
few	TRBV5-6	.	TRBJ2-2	CASSLAGDADTGELFF	TGTGCCAGCAGCTTAGCAGGGGACGCGGACACCGGGGAGCTGTTTTTT
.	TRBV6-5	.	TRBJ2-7	CASTLGNEQYF	TGTGCCAGCACGCTCGGGAACGAGCAGTACTTC
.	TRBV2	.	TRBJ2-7	CASSSRDLGGYEQYF	TGTGCCAGCAGCAGCAGAGATCTCGGGGGCTACGAGCAGTACTTC
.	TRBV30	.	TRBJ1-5	CARPREEGNQPQHF	TGTGCCCGGCCGCGTGAGGAGGGAAATCAGCCCCAGCATTTT
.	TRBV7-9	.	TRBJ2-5	CASSFAQLEETQYF	TGTGCCAGCAGCTTTGCCCAGTTGGAAGAGACCCAGTACTTC
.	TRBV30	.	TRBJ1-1	CAWDPGRGAFF	TGTGCCTGGGACCCGGGGCGAGGGGCTTTCTTT
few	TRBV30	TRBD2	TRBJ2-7	CAWSRIAGPTADEQYF	TGTGCCTGGAGTCGGATAGCGGGGCCCACGGCCGACGAGCAGTACTTC
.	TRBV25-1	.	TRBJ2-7	CASSDVYEQYF	TGTGCCAGCAGTGATGTATACGAGCAGTACTTC
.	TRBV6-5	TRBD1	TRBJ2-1	CASSWDSHNEQFF	TGTGCCAGCAGTTGGGACAGCCACAATGAGCAGTTCTTC
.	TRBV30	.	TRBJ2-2	CAWSPGTGELFF	TGTGCCTGGAGTCCGGGAACCGGGGAGCTGTTTTTT
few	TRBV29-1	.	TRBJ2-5	CSAGRLDLQETQYF	TGCAGCGCCGGACGTCTGGATCTCCAAGAGACCCAGTACTTC
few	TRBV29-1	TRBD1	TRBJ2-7	CSVGPGQSYEQYF	TGCAGCGTGGGACCGGGACAGTCCTACGAGCAGTACTTC
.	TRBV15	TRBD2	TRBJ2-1	CATGGRDGYNEQFF	TGTGCCACCGGGGGGAGGGATGGTTACAATGAGCAGTTCTTC
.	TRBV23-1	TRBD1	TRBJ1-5	CASSQSWVWQGEYSNQPQHF	TGCGCCAGCAGTCAATCGTGGGTCTGGCAGGGGGAGTATAGCAATCAGCCCCAGCATTTT
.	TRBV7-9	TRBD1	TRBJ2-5	CASSTPTQGVGETQYF	TGTGCCAGCAGCACCCCGACTCAGGGGGTGGGGGAGACCCAGTACTTC
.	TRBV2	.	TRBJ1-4	CASKSTNEKLFF	TGTGCCAGCAAAAGTACTAATGAAAAACTGTTTTTT
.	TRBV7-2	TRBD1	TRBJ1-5	CASSPGGYSNQPQHF	TGTGCCAGCAGCCCAGGGGGGTATAGCAATCAGCCCCAGCATTTT
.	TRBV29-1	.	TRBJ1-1	CSVEKGGTEAFF	TGCAGCGTTGAGAAGGGAGGGACTGAAGCTTTCTTT
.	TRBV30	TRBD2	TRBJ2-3	CAWSVGRGAPDTQYF	TGTGCCTGGAGTGTGGGGCGGGGGGCCCCAGATACGCAGTATTTT
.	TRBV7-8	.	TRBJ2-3	CASTSTGYTDTQYF	TGTGCCAGCACATCGACTGGTTACACAGATACGCAGTATTTT